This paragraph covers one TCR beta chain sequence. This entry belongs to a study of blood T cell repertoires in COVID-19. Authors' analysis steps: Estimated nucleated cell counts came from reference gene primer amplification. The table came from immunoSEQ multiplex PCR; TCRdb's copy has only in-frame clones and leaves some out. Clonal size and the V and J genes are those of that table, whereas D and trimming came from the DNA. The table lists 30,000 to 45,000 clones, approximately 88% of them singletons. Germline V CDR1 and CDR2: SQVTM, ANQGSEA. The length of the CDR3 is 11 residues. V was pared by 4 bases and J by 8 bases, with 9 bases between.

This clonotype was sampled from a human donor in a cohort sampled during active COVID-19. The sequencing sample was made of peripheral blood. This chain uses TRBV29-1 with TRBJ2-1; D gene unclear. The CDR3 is CSVAILDEQFF. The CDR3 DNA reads TGCAGCGTTGCAATCCTAGATGAGCAGTTCTTC.